Each of the 13 T cell receptor beta chains below was sequenced from the same sample in a study of T cell responses to AZD1222 COVID-19 vaccine. This table comes from immunoSEQ multiplex PCR, and its TCRdb copy is limited to in-frame clones, with some not included. The data contain some 70,000 clones, roughly 82% of them singletons. This material consisted of peripheral blood, taken on day 0 of AZD1222 vaccination. The receptor set was obtained from an adult in good health.

The rearrangement links TRBV10-3 to TRBJ2-5; the D gene is possibly TRBD2 (6 bases). Per the germline V gene, CDR1 is ENHRY and CDR2 is SYGVKD. The length of the CDR3 is 15 residues. V was clipped by 6 bases and J by 2 bases, with 16 bases between them. DNA for the CDR3: TGTGCCATCAGCTTGGGGGAGGCAGGGCAAGAGACCCAGTACTTC. Its protein product is CAISLGEAGQETQYF.

This clone appeared once. The V gene is TRBV5-5, the J gene TRBJ1-4; 7 bases align to TRBD1. The CDR3 is 15 residues long. The V gene end was trimmed by 5 bases and the J gene end by 8 bases; junction bases not matched to a gene: 12. Germline CDR1 SGHKS, CDR2 YYEKEE (reference sequence). CDR3 coding DNA: TGTGCCAGCAGGGCCGGGGAGGGGGCGCAGGAAAAACTGTTTTTT. Translated, it gives CASRAGEGAQEKLFF.

A single count supports this clone. The chain joins TRBV7-9 to TRBJ2-5; 7 bases are shared with TRBD1. CDR1 is SEHNR, CDR2 FQNEAQ, per germline (reference sequence). With V trimmed by 5 bases and J by 5 bases, 14 bases remained unmatched. The CDR3 sequence is 16 residues long. The CDR3 DNA follows: TGTGCCAGCAGCGGAAGGGACAGCCCCGGCGGGGAGACCCAGTACTTC. Amino acids: CASSGRDSPGGETQYF. Full variable domain (missing parts from reference TRBV7-9 and TRBJ2-5): DTGVSQNPRHKITKRGQNVTFRCDPISEHNRLYWYRQTLGQGPEFLTYFQNEAQLEKSRLLSDRFSAERPKGSFSTLEIQRTEQGDSAMYLCASSGRDSPGGETQYFGPGTRLLVL.

The chain employs TRBV19 and TRBJ2-2; possible D gene TRBD1, 5 bases. The CDR3 is made up of 16 amino acids. V lost 4 bases and J 1 base, leaving 13 bases between the germline ends. Germline V CDR1 and CDR2: LNHDA, SQIVND (reference sequence). CDR3 nucleotides: TGTGCCAGTAGTAGACCCCAGGGTTTGAACACCGGGGAGCTGTTTTTT. Protein: CASSRPQGLNTGELFF.

The genes are TRBV9 and TRBJ2-7, with TRBD1 matching 7 bases. The trim removed 4 bases at V and 3 bases at J, leaving 10 bases unmatched. Germline V CDR1 and CDR2: SGDLS, YYNGEE. CDR3 length equals 15 residues. CDR3 region: CASSTRDSNFYEQYF. In DNA, the CDR3 is TGTGCCAGCAGCACTCGGGACAGCAATTTCTACGAGCAGTACTTC.

The chain links TRBV18 to TRBJ1-5; D is unresolved. Germline values: CDR1 KGHSH, CDR2 LQKENI. V gave up 1 base and J gave up 1 base, with 14 bases separating them. The CDR3 totals 17 residues. The CDR3 DNA reads as TGTGCCAGCTCACCACTCGGGCCGCTGGGGAGCAATCAGCCCCAGCATTTT. This sequence encodes CASSPLGPLGSNQPQHF.

This clone was picked up many times. At the DNA level, this CDR3 is encoded by other sequences in the same sample as well. The rearrangement links TRBV9 to TRBJ1-2, with D possibly being TRBD1 (6 bases). CDR3 length: 12 residues. V dropped 4 bases and J dropped 5 bases, with 9 bases sitting between them. Germline lookup yields CDR1 SGDLS and CDR2 YYNGEE. This chain's CDR3 is CASSLQGYGYTF. The CDR3 nucleotides are TGTGCCAGCAGCTTACAGGGTTATGGCTACACCTTC. The full variable domain, rest sourced from reference TRBV9 and TRBJ1-2, is DSGVTQTPKHLITATGQRVTLRCSPRSGDLSVYWYQQSLDQGLQFLIQYYNGEERAKGNILERFSAQQFPDLHSELNLSSLELGDSALYFCASSLQGYGYTFGSGTRLTVV.

The chain has TRBV6-4 and TRBJ1-3; 9 nucleotides line up with TRBD1. This CDR3 contains 18 residues. Losses at the gene ends were 2 bases for V and 4 bases for J; bases not matched to a gene: 12. Germline CDR1 reads MRHNA; CDR2 reads SNTAGT. As DNA, the CDR3 is TGTGCCAGCAGTGACCCACTTAACAGGGGGCGTAGGGGAAACACCATATATTTT. This gives the protein CASSDPLNRGRRGNTIYF.

The chain employs TRBV3-1 (or the pseudogene TRBV3-2) and TRBJ2-1, with D hard to call. The CDR3 spans 12 residues. Germline values: CDR1 LGHDT, CDR2 YNNKEL (reference sequence). Trimming left V 0 bases short and J 7 bases short, with 4 bases between. CDR3 nucleotides: TGTGCCAGCAGCCAAGAGATGAATGAGCAGTTCTTC. It yields the protein CASSQEMNEQFF.

CDR3 sequence reads: CASSLEGGEKLFF. CDR3 nucleotide sequence: TGCGCCAGCAGCTTGGAGGGGGGTGAAAAACTGTTTTTT. This chain uses TRBV5-1 with TRBJ1-4, with a weak D call TRBD1 (6 bases). Germline V CDR1 and CDR2: SGHRS, YFSETQ. The CDR3 is 13 residues long. With 0 bases removed from V and 7 bases from J, the gap between germline ends came to 7 bases.

Concerning this clone itself: The sample holds other DNA sequences that translate to the same CDR3. V usage is TRBV6-5 and J usage is TRBJ1-5; D is undetermined. With 9 bases removed from V and 4 bases from J, the gap between germline ends came to 4 bases. Germline CDR1 and CDR2: MNHEY and SVGAGI. The CDR3 runs 10 residues. CDR3 residues: CASGNQPQHF. In DNA form, the CDR3 reads TGTGCCAGTGGTAATCAGCCCCAGCATTTT.

The genes are TRBV4-1 and TRBJ2-2; no clear D gene. V was cut by 4 bases and J by 5 bases, with 11 bases left in between. This CDR3 contains 14 residues. Germline assignment: CDR1 MGHRA and CDR2 YSYEKL. CDR3 amino acids: CASSPLGMTGELFF. Written as DNA, the CDR3 is TGCGCCAGCAGCCCGCTAGGGATGACCGGGGAGCTGTTTTTT.

The DNA for the CDR3 is TGTGCCAGCCGAGAGCGGGGGGGCCAGGGCACCGGGGAGCTGTTTTTT. Translating it yields CASRERGGQGTGELFF. The chain links TRBV5-4 to TRBJ2-2; 10 bases agree with TRBD2. The J segment lost 4 bases and the V segment lost 7 bases, leaving 10 bases of the junction unmatched. Germline assignment: CDR1 SGHNT and CDR2 YYREEE (reference sequence). The CDR3 length is 16 residues.